This TCR beta chain comes out of a study of blood T cells in healthy people across ages. The second PCR ran about 6 to 12 cycles with a sample-barcoded 5' primer and J-beta primers. TCRdb independently ran MiXCR on the 5' RACE reads; one entry per CDR3 protein. The table has 650,000 to 800,000 distinct CDR3 sequences, more than 40% seen once. The CDR3 has 14 residues. The germline V gene encodes CDR1 SGHRS and CDR2 YFSETQ. Trimming left V 0 bases short and J 7 bases short, with 11 bases between. In this sample, this clonotype turned up once. The source material was blood. This chain uses TRBV5-1 with TRBJ2-1; D is possibly TRBD2 (5 bases). This sequence originates from a man aged 60 to 75 in good health. Here the CDR3 DNA reads TGCGCCAGCAGCTTGGCGGACTTATTGAATGAGCAGTTCTTC. Translated: CASSLADLLNEQFF.